This TCR beta chain was identified during a study of T cell responses to AZD1222 COVID-19 vaccine. About the research overall: Second-dose timings of about 4 or about 12 weeks were pooled.

Sequencing was performed with immunoSEQ multiplex PCR; in TCRdb, only in-frame clones are kept and a portion is missing. The sample lists over 150,000 clones, around nine tenths occurring once. V lost 6 bases to trimming and J lost 2 bases; unmatched junction nucleotides: 6. CDR1 WSHSY and CDR2 SAAADI come from the germline V gene. The CDR3 is made up of 15 amino acids. The gene calls are TRBV10-2 and TRBJ2-3; 9 nucleotides line up with TRBD1. Sequenced material: peripheral blood, taken on day 0 of AZD1222 vaccination. The receptor was isolated from an adult in good health. The CDR3 DNA reads TGCGCCAGCAGGGGGACAGGGTTTGTCACAGATACGCAGTATTTT. This sequence encodes CASRGTGFVTDTQYF.